This TCR beta chain originates from a study of identifying expanded T cells in peripheral blood. No infections or other immune events were documented during collection. Broader study findings: Technical replicates showed approximately 1.2 changed clones; around two weeks 15 to 20; four weeks 19. Two-week clone count variance significantly increased as total template count grew.

Per germline, CDR1 SEHNR and CDR2 FQNEAQ (reference sequence). Trimming cost V 8 bases and J 5 bases; bases outside gene matches: 12. This CDR3 has 15 amino acids. TCRdb's table, derived via immunoSEQ multiplex PCR, lists solely in-frame clones and lacks some. Here the sample spans some 100,000 clones, roughly nine tenths being singletons. With regard to this clone: Its antigen is still unknown.

V gene TRBV7-9 combines with J gene TRBJ2-1, with TRBD2 identical over 7 bases. This sequence originates from a person aged 18 to 69 in good health. The specimen sequenced was blood. CDR3 coding DNA: TGTGCCAGCGCCCCGGGGCTAGCGGAAGACAATGAGCAGTTCTTC. Amino acid sequence: CASAPGLAEDNEQFF.